These 32 T cell receptor beta chains share one sample of origin, sequenced in a study. Each CDR3 protein gets one entry after TCRdb re-called the 5' RACE reads with MiXCR. The top ten clones hold 3.2% of a sample with about 59,000 distinct CDR3 sequences, less than 25% of them seen once. Cells sorted as Tregs were CD4+, CD25+ and CD127-/low. Sequenced material: tumor-infiltrating Tregs sorted from the breast tumor. All receptors come from a female donor with breast cancer.

The V and J genes are TRBV24-1 and TRBJ1-1; D unclear. This CDR3 has 13 residues. The germline V and J ends were trimmed by 3 bases and 8 bases, with 12 bases remaining between them. Per germline, CDR1 KGHDR and CDR2 SFDVKD. CDR3 loop: CATSDPLGSEAFF. CDR3 DNA sequence: TGTGCCACCAGTGATCCCCTGGGTTCGGAAGCTTTCTTT.

CDR3 in amino acids: CASSRGGRGRNQPQHF. Here the CDR3 DNA reads TGTGCCAGCAGCCGGGGGGGCAGGGGGAGAAATCAGCCCCAGCATTTT. The V and J genes are TRBV7-2 and TRBJ1-5; 7 bases map to TRBD1. The CDR3 runs to 16 residues. Per the germline V gene, CDR1 is SGHTA and CDR2 is FQGNSA. V lost 5 bases, J lost 4 bases, and 11 bases stayed unmatched. The variable domain in full, with the rest retrieved from reference TRBV7-2 and TRBJ1-5, is GAGVSQSPSNKVTEKGKDVELRCDPISGHTALYWYRQSLGQGLEFLIYFQGNSAPDKSGLPSDRFSAERTGGSVSTLTIQRTQQEDSAVYLCASSRGGRGRNQPQHFGDGTRLSIL.

This clonotype occurred a few times. The CDR3 reads CSASRASGQNEQYF. CDR3 DNA sequence: TGCAGTGCTAGTCGGGCTAGCGGACAAAACGAGCAGTACTTC. This rearrangement joins TRBV20-1 to TRBJ2-7; 7 nucleotides align to TRBD2. V lost 3 bases and J lost 5; bases outside the gene matches: 10. Germline CDR1 DFQATT, CDR2 SNEGSKA (reference sequence). CDR3 size: 14 residues.

A remark on this clonotype: This could be a read error, since a much larger clone is one nucleotide away. The rearrangement links TRBV6-5 to TRBJ1-2; 10 bases are shared with TRBD1. The length of the CDR3 is 14 residues. Germline CDR1 is MNHEY and CDR2 is SVGAGI. The CDR3 loop is CTSGGTGDSYGYTF. The CDR3 DNA sequence: TGTACCAGCGGGGGGACAGGGGATTCCTATGGCTACACCTTC.

This chain links TRBV14 with TRBJ1-2, with TRBD1 matching 8 bases. Germline CDR1 SGHDN, CDR2 FVKESK. This CDR3 is built from 12 residues. V gave up 10 bases and J gave up 6 bases; unmatched junction bases: 7. This chain's CDR3 is CANDRGSHGYTF. DNA of the CDR3: TGTGCCAACGACAGGGGAAGTCATGGCTACACCTTC.

The V call is TRBV20-1, the J call TRBJ2-1, with TRBD2 as a possible D gene (5 bases). The germline gives CDR1 DFQATT, CDR2 SNEGSKA (reference sequence). This CDR3 has 13 residues. With 3 bases removed from V and 4 bases from J, the gap between germline ends came to 10 bases. CDR3 sequence reads: CSARAPGYNEQFF. CDR3 DNA: TGCAGTGCTAGGGCGCCGGGGTACAATGAGCAGTTCTTC.

A few counts support this clonotype. The chain employs TRBV7-9 and TRBJ1-2; the D gene is possibly TRBD1 (6 bases). The CDR3 covers 14 residues. V lost 1 base to trimming and J lost 8 bases, with 14 bases between them. Per germline, CDR1 SEHNR and CDR2 FQNEAQ (reference sequence). CDR3 loop: CASSLDVDSSGYTF. The CDR3 DNA reads as TGTGCCAGCAGCTTAGACGTGGACAGCTCCGGCTACACCTTC.

This clonotype has only a few counts. V is TRBV6-1 and J is TRBJ2-1; TRBD2 matches at 12 bases. The V gene's germline CDR1 is MNHNS and CDR2 SASEGT. J lost 6 bases, V lost 4 bases, and 4 bases had no gene match. The length of the CDR3 is 15 residues. CDR3 protein: CASSASTSGGNEQFF. The CDR3 DNA is TGTGCCAGCAGTGCCTCGACTAGCGGGGGCAATGAGCAGTTCTTC.

Many counts were recorded for this clonotype. This sequence joins TRBV20-1 and TRBJ1-5; D is perhaps TRBD1 (5 bases). Per germline, CDR1 DFQATT and CDR2 SNEGSKA (reference sequence). CDR3 size: 14 residues. The germline V and J ends were trimmed by 5 bases and 10 bases, with 21 bases remaining between them. In DNA, the CDR3 is TGCAGTGCTGGCCCGCCCCTGGGGGTCATACCCCAGCATTTT. As protein: CSAGPPLGVIPQHF.

With respect to this clonotype: This may arise from a read error, as a much more abundant clone is one base away. This sequence joins TRBV6-1 and TRBJ1-1; 8 bases match TRBD1. The germline V gene has CDR1 MNHNS and CDR2 SASEGT. The J segment lost 3 bases and the V segment lost 4 bases, leaving 1 base of the junction unmatched. The length of the CDR3 is 13 residues. This CDR3 is CASSGQGYTEAFF. Here the CDR3 DNA reads TGTGCCAGCAGTGGACAGGGGTACACTGAAGCTTTCTTT.

This clonotype was picked up many times. The CDR3 protein is CASSLQNRDNEKLFF. The CDR3 region has the DNA TGCGCCAGCAGCTTGCAAAACAGGGATAATGAAAAACTGTTTTTT. The chain couples TRBV5-1 to TRBJ1-4; D is possibly TRBD1 (6 bases). CDR1 is SGHRS, CDR2 YFSETQ, per germline. Trimming took off 1 base at V and 4 bases at J, with 11 bases between the two ends. The CDR3 runs to 15 residues.

The V gene is TRBV5-6, the J gene TRBJ2-3; the D gene is possibly TRBD2 (6 bases). The V gene's germline CDR1 is SGHDT and CDR2 YYEEEE. CDR3 length equals 12 residues. V gave up 2 bases and J gave up 6 bases, with 7 bases separating them. In DNA, the CDR3 is TGTGCCAGCAGCTTCGCGGGGGATACGCAGTATTTT. Its protein is CASSFAGDTQYF.

This clonotype was seen only a few times. The CDR3 nucleotides read TGTGCCAGCACCAGCGTCTACGAGCAGTACTTC. As protein: CASTSVYEQYF. V usage is TRBV6-1 and J usage is TRBJ2-7; D unresolved. From germline, CDR1 is MNHNS and CDR2 SASEGT. CDR3 length equals 11 residues. V lost 7 bases to trimming and J lost 3 bases, with 7 bases between them.

The chain joins TRBV12-3 or TRBV12-4 to TRBJ2-1; 8 positions match TRBD1. V was clipped by 1 base and J by 8 bases; unmatched bases: 13. There are 17 residues in the CDR3. The CDR3 here is CASSLGAGGTKVHEQFF. The CDR3 region has the DNA TGTGCCAGCAGTTTAGGGGCAGGGGGCACTAAAGTCCATGAGCAGTTCTTC.

A note on this clonotype: The conserved phenylalanine or tryptophan normally closing the CDR3 is absent here, so this likely arose from a read error. This chain connects TRBV4-1 to TRBJ2-3, with TRBD1 identical over 12 bases. Trimming at V came to 1 base and at J to 0 bases, leaving 5 bases not matched to a gene. This CDR3 comprises 18 residues. Germline V gene sequence: CDR1 MGHRA, CDR2 YSYEKL. CDR3 protein: CASSQVGTGGASTDTQYS. CDR3 in DNA: TGCGCCAGCAGCCAAGTGGGGACAGGGGGCGCGAGCACAGATACGCAGTATTCT.

The V and J genes are TRBV12-3 or TRBV12-4 and TRBJ1-5; D gene ambiguous. CDR3 length: 12 amino acids. Trimming stripped 1 base from V and 4 bases from J, with 2 bases between. The DNA of the CDR3 is TGTGCCAGCAGTTTAGTTAATCAGCCCCAGCATTTT. Amino acids: CASSLVNQPQHF.

J is TRBJ2-7 and V is TRBV29-1; D unclear. Germline assignment: CDR1 SQVTM and CDR2 ANQGSEA. The CDR3 length is 13 residues. The V and J ends lost 2 bases and 4 bases respectively, with 12 bases between them. The CDR3 DNA reads as TGCAGCGTTGAATTCGGGTTCCGGTACGAGCAGTACTTC. This codes for CSVEFGFRYEQYF.

In its sample, this clonotype ranks as medium-sized. The rearrangement uses TRBV4-1 and TRBJ1-5; 8 bases are shared with TRBD1. CDR3 length: 15 amino acids. With V trimmed by 3 bases and J by 8 bases, 9 bases remained unmatched. The germline V gene encodes CDR1 MGHRA and CDR2 YSYEKL. The CDR3 nucleotides read TGCGCCAGCAGCCAGGGACAGGCCCCCCGAGAGCCCCAGCATTTT. Protein product: CASSQGQAPREPQHF.

J is TRBJ2-1 and V is TRBV5-1, with a tentative D call TRBD2 (5 bases). This CDR3 contains 13 residues. Germline loops: CDR1 SGHRS, CDR2 YFSETQ. The ends were cut back, 0 bases at V and 7 bases at J, with 8 bases in the middle. The CDR3 coding sequence is TGCGCCAGCAGCTTGGAGACGGGGAATGAGCAGTTCTTC. This encodes CASSLETGNEQFF.

The chain carries TRBV20-1 and TRBJ2-3; 13 bases align to TRBD2. J lost 5 bases, V lost 3 bases, and 14 bases had no gene match. This CDR3 has 18 residues. CDR1 is DFQATT and CDR2 is SNEGSKA in the germline V gene (reference sequence). The CDR3 spells CSARAPLAGGPGGDTQYF. The CDR3, as DNA: TGCAGTGCTAGGGCCCCACTAGCGGGAGGGCCTGGGGGAGATACGCAGTATTTT.

This clonotype was recorded at least ten times. The rearrangement joins TRBV6-1 to TRBJ2-3, with 9 nucleotides matching TRBD1. Germline V gene data show CDR1 as MNHNS and CDR2 as SASEGT. The CDR3 runs 18 residues. Unmatched junction bases numbered 25, after V lost 5 bases and J lost 13 bases. CDR3 DNA: TGTGCCAGCAGTCATACGGGACAGGGAATCAGAGTGGCTAGCGGCAAGTATTTT. Translated: CASSHTGQGIRVASGKYF.

This rearrangement joins TRBV20-1 to TRBJ2-1, with TRBD2 identical over 7 bases. The V and J ends lost 0 bases and 5 bases, in that order; junction bases with no gene match: 7. Germline CDR1 DFQATT, CDR2 SNEGSKA (reference sequence). The CDR3 totals 15 residues. CDR3 amino acids: CSARDRGRGNNEQFF. In DNA form, the CDR3 reads TGCAGTGCTAGAGATCGCGGGCGGGGGAACAATGAGCAGTTCTTC.

This clonotype has only a few counts. This sequence joins TRBV11-2 and TRBJ2-1, with D perhaps matching TRBD1 or TRBD2 (5 bases each). Germline CDR1 reads SGHAT; CDR2 reads FQNNGV. The CDR3 is 15 residues long. V was clipped by 5 bases and J by 5 bases, with 16 bases between them. The CDR3 sequence: CASSATGTRDNEQFF. The DNA of the CDR3 is TGTGCCAGCAGCGCCACCGGGACCCGGGACAATGAGCAGTTCTTC.

This clonotype occurred many times. V is TRBV12-3 or TRBV12-4 and J is TRBJ1-5; TRBD1 matches 8 bases. This CDR3 has 18 amino acids. Unmatched junction bases numbered 11, after V lost 3 bases and J lost 1 base. The CDR3 loop is CASSLSGGRGPSNQPQHF. Here the CDR3 DNA reads TGTGCCAGCAGTTTGTCAGGGGGCAGGGGTCCGAGCAATCAGCCCCAGCATTTT.

The CDR3 DNA sequence: TGTGCCAGCAGCTTAAGCGAAGGGAATGAGCAGTTCTTC. Translating it yields CASSLSEGNEQFF. The chain joins TRBV7-6 to TRBJ2-1; D is uncertain. CDR1 and CDR2 (germline): SGHVS, FNYEAQ. CDR3 length: 13 residues. The ends were cut back, 2 bases at V and 7 bases at J, with 9 bases in the middle.

This clonotype showed up just a few times. The chain has TRBV7-3 and TRBJ1-1, with TRBD1 as a possible D gene (6 bases). With 1 base removed from V and 1 base from J, the gap between germline ends came to 10 bases. The germline gives CDR1 SGHTA, CDR2 FQGTGA. The length of the CDR3 is 15 residues. In DNA, the CDR3 is TGTGCCAGCAGCTTAAGACAGGAGGCGAACACTGAAGCTTTCTTT. As protein: CASSLRQEANTEAFF.

This clonotype was recorded at least ten times. This chain connects TRBV20-1 to TRBJ2-1, with a tentative D call TRBD2 (5 bases). The CDR3 totals 13 residues. V lost 5 bases to trimming and J lost 6 bases, with 14 bases between them. Germline values: CDR1 DFQATT, CDR2 SNEGSKA (reference sequence). Here the CDR3 DNA reads TGCAGTGCTTCCACCAGCGGCCCCAATGAGCAGTTCTTC. Translating it yields CSASTSGPNEQFF.

Details on this clonotype: A read error may be the cause here, since a much bigger clone is one base away. J is TRBJ1-4 and V is TRBV12-3 or TRBV12-4; 9 positions match TRBD1. Trimming cost V 5 bases and J 7 bases; bases outside gene matches: 11. The CDR3 has 16 amino acids. The CDR3 sequence is CASSPNRGPFREKLFF. CDR3 coding DNA: TGTGCCAGCAGTCCCAACAGGGGGCCGTTTCGTGAAAAACTGTTTTTT.

J is TRBJ2-3 and V is TRBV7-8; possibly TRBD1 or TRBD2 for D (5 bases each). The V end lost 0 bases, the J end lost 3 bases, and 13 bases lay between the germline ends. Germline V gene data show CDR1 as SGHVS and CDR2 as FQNEAQ. CDR3 size: 16 residues. Here the CDR3 reads CASSLARLAGTDTQYF. As DNA, the CDR3 is TGTGCCAGCAGCTTAGCACGTCTAGCAGGGACAGATACGCAGTATTTT.

The chain joins TRBV3-1 to TRBJ2-5; 8 positions agree with TRBD1. This CDR3 has 16 amino acids. Germline V CDR1 and CDR2: LGHDT, YNNKEL (reference sequence). V gave up 2 bases and J gave up 2 bases; unmatched junction bases: 7. CDR3 loop: CASSQPGTGVQETQYF. For the CDR3, the DNA is TGTGCCAGCAGCCAACCCGGGACAGGAGTTCAAGAGACCCAGTACTTC.

This clonotype was recorded a few times. This chain joins TRBV10-3 and TRBJ2-7; D is uncertain. Germline CDR1 is ENHRY and CDR2 is SYGVKD. The ends were cut back, 8 bases at V and 2 bases at J, with 10 bases in the middle. This CDR3 is 12 amino acids long. The CDR3 region has the DNA TGTGCCATCGGGAACAGAGCCTACGAGCAGTACTTC. Translation gives CAIGNRAYEQYF.

For the CDR3, the DNA is TGTGCCAGCAGTGAAGGACTCGACAATGAGCAGTTCTTC. Residues: CASSEGLDNEQFF. The chain recombines TRBV2 with TRBJ2-1; no clear D gene. CDR3 length: 13 residues. Germline CDR1 reads SNHLY; CDR2 reads FYNNEI. Deletions cut 1 base from V and 5 bases from J, with 6 bases between. Full variable domain (remainder filled in from reference TRBV2 and TRBJ2-1): EPEVTQTPSHQVTQMGQEVILRCVPISNHLYFYWYRQILGQKVEFLVSFYNNEISEKSEIFDDQFSVERPDGSNFTLKIRSTKLEDSAMYFCASSEGLDNEQFFGPGTRLTVL.